This T cell receptor (beta chain) emerged from a study of blood T cell repertoires in COVID-19. Across the whole study: The United States, Italy and Spain were the sources of the acute and convalescent COVID-19 samples. The analysed material was cDNA or gDNA that came from T cells, B-cell-depleted T cells, or PBMCs.

The CDR3 runs to 18 residues. After removal of 0 bases from V and 5 bases from J, the junction contained 10 bases not matched to a gene. Germline-derived CDR1 and CDR2 are LNHNV and YYDKDF (reference sequence). The authors' processing: How many nucleated cells were present was estimated from reference gene primer amplification. Assay used: immunoSEQ multiplex PCR; TCRdb lists only in-frame clones, some missing. V and J calls and clone size follow that table, whereas D and trimming were derived from the DNA. The repertoire holds approximately 150,000 clones, with 80% to 90% as singletons. This clone came up once. Seattle cases were enrolled at active infection and followed longitudinally.

The clonotype comes from a man aged 18 to 30 with COVID-19, enrolled during active disease. The chain is built from TRBV15 and TRBJ2-5; TRBD1 aligns across 12 bases. Sequencing was done on a sample of peripheral blood. CDR3: CATSRDLSGTGGVETQYF. CDR3 nucleotide sequence: TGTGCCACCAGCAGAGATTTAAGCGGGACAGGGGGCGTGGAGACCCAGTACTTC.